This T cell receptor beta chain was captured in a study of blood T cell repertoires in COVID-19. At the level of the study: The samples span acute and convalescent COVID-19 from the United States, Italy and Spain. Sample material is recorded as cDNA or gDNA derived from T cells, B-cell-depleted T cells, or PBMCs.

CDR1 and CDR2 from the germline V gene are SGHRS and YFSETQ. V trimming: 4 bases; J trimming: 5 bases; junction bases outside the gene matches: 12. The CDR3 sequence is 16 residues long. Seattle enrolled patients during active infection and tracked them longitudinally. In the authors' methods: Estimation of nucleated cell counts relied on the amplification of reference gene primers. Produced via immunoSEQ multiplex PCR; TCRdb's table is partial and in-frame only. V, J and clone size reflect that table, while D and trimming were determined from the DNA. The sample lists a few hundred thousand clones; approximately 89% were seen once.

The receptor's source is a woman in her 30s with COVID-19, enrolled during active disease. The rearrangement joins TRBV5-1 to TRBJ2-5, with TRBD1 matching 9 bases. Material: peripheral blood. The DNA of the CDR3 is TGCGCCAGCAGCACAACCGTACAGGGGGCTGGGGAGACCCAGTACTTC. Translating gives CASSTTVQGAGETQYF.